These 23 T cell receptor beta chains came from one sample sequenced in a study of technical replicates of blood from a handful of donors. Repertoires were generated with immunoSEQ multiplex PCR, while TCRdb's copy carries only in-frame clones and drops some. The sample records approximately 73,000 clones, roughly 93% being singletons. The sequencing input was T cells isolated from PBMCs. These receptors all stem from a human donor in good health.

The rearrangement links TRBV2 to TRBJ2-1; TRBD2 matches at 9 bases. With 5 bases clipped from V and 0 bases from J, the junction kept 8 bases outside the gene matches. The CDR3 has 17 amino acids. The germline CDR1 and CDR2 sequences are SNHLY and FYNNEI. CDR3 coding DNA: TGTGCCAGCAGTAAGTCTATAGCGGGAGCCTCCTACAATGAGCAGTTCTTC. This translates into CASSKSIAGASYNEQFF.

The chain employs TRBV5-5 and TRBJ2-5; TRBD2 might be the D (5 bases). Deletions cut 2 bases from V and 3 bases from J, with 17 bases between. Germline V gene data show CDR1 as SGHKS and CDR2 as YYEKEE (reference sequence). The CDR3 loop spans 16 amino acids. The CDR3 loop reads CASSFDGVKIEETQYF. CDR3 in DNA: TGTGCCAGCAGCTTTGACGGGGTAAAAATAGAAGAGACCCAGTACTTC.

This clone was seen just once. This sequence joins TRBV7-9 and TRBJ1-4; 7 positions match TRBD1. The CDR3 length is 16 residues. In germline, CDR1 is SEHNR, CDR2 FQNEAQ (reference sequence). V gave up 3 bases and J gave up 8 bases; unmatched junction bases: 12. Here the CDR3 reads CASSFGTGAGYEKLFF. CDR3 sequence (DNA): TGTGCCAGCAGCTTCGGAACAGGGGCGGGGTACGAAAAACTGTTTTTT. The full variable domain, rest sourced from reference TRBV7-9 and TRBJ1-4, is DTGVSQNPRHKITKRGQNVTFRCDPISEHNRLYWYRQTLGQGPEFLTYFQNEAQLEKSRLLSDRFSAERPKGSFSTLEIQRTEQGDSAMYLCASSFGTGAGYEKLFFGSGTQLSVL.

The chain carries TRBV9 and TRBJ1-2; 7 nucleotides line up with TRBD1. The CDR3 sequence is 15 residues long. CDR1 is SGDLS, CDR2 YYNGEE, per germline. Trimming cost V 4 bases and J 0 bases; bases outside gene matches: 6. CDR3 amino acids: CASSQARGTNYGYTF. For the CDR3, the DNA is TGTGCCAGCAGCCAGGCCAGGGGGACTAACTATGGCTACACCTTC.

The genes are TRBV27 and TRBJ1-1, with D perhaps TRBD1 (5 bases). The CDR3 is 17 residues long. V lost 10 bases and J lost 3, with 27 bases in between. The germline gives CDR1 MNHEY, CDR2 SMNVEV (reference sequence). The CDR3 here is CAISRQPGVTSDTEAFF. The CDR3 nucleotides are TGTGCCATCAGCCGACAACCGGGGGTGACCTCGGACACTGAAGCTTTCTTT.

V and J are TRBV2 and TRBJ2-1; D might be TRBD1 (5 bases). This CDR3 is 16 amino acids long. V gave up 4 bases and J gave up 5 bases, with 18 bases separating them. Germline V gene sequence: CDR1 SNHLY, CDR2 FYNNEI. For the CDR3, the DNA is TGTGCCAGCAGTGTATTCTGGGGCACGGTTAACAATGAGCAGTTCTTC. Translated, it gives CASSVFWGTVNNEQFF.

The rearrangement links TRBV2 to TRBJ1-5; D is unclear. CDR1 and CDR2 (germline): SNHLY, FYNNEI. V was cut by 4 bases and J by 5 bases, with 9 bases left in between. CDR3 length: 13 amino acids. The CDR3 DNA is TGTGCCAGCAGTGGGTACGGGGATCAGCCCCAGCATTTT. It is translated as CASSGYGDQPQHF. The full variable domain, in which reference TRBV2 and TRBJ1-5 provide the parts outside the CDR3, is EPEVTQTPSHQVTQMGQEVILRCVPISNHLYFYWYRQILGQKVEFLVSFYNNEISEKSEIFDDQFSVERPDGSNFTLKIRSTKLEDSAMYFCASSGYGDQPQHFGDGTRLSIL.

The chain links TRBV7-9 to TRBJ2-3; 16 bases line up with TRBD2. This CDR3 spans 17 amino acids. Losses at the gene ends were 5 bases for V and 0 bases for J; bases not matched to a gene: 2. Looked up from germline, CDR1 is SEHNR and CDR2 is FQNEAQ (reference sequence). CDR3 loop: CASSPGLAGGSTDTQYF. In nucleotides, the CDR3 is TGTGCCAGCAGCCCGGGACTAGCGGGAGGGAGCACAGATACGCAGTATTTT.

The chain has TRBV2 and TRBJ2-3; a possible D gene is TRBD2 (6 bases). The V end lost 11 bases, the J end lost 2 bases, and 11 bases lay between the germline ends. The length of the CDR3 is 12 residues. Germline loops: CDR1 SNHLY, CDR2 FYNNEI. The CDR3 reads CACGGVTDTQYF. CDR3 nucleotides: TGTGCCTGCGGCGGGGTCACAGATACGCAGTATTTT.

The rearrangement links TRBV7-6 to TRBJ2-3; 9 nucleotides align to TRBD2. Germline assignment: CDR1 SGHVS and CDR2 FNYEAQ. The J segment lost 0 bases and the V segment lost 5 bases, leaving 12 bases of the junction unmatched. The CDR3 extends over 18 amino acids. The CDR3 reads CASSPPVLLAGSTDTQYF. The DNA of the CDR3 is TGTGCCAGCAGCCCCCCTGTCCTTCTAGCGGGGAGCACAGATACGCAGTATTTT.

The chain links TRBV9 to TRBJ2-7; D gene ambiguous. V was cut by 1 base and J by 2 bases, with 13 bases left in between. Germline V gives CDR1 SGDLS, CDR2 YYNGEE. This CDR3 is built from 15 residues. CDR3 protein: CASSVNPSRPYEQYF. The CDR3 DNA sequence: TGTGCCAGCAGCGTAAACCCTTCCAGGCCCTACGAGCAGTACTTC.

V and J are TRBV6-1 and TRBJ2-1; 8 bases align to TRBD2. V lost 0 bases and J lost 2; bases outside the gene matches: 3. Germline V CDR1 and CDR2: MNHNS, SASEGT. CDR3 size: 16 residues. The CDR3 region is CASSEALGRAYNEQFF. DNA of the CDR3: TGTGCCAGCAGTGAAGCCCTCGGGAGGGCCTACAATGAGCAGTTCTTC.

This clone was detected only once. V is TRBV7-9 and J is TRBJ1-2, with 11 bases that match TRBD1. The CDR3 loop spans 15 amino acids. The germline V gene has CDR1 SEHNR and CDR2 FQNEAQ (reference sequence). The V segment lost 5 bases and the J segment 4 bases; nucleotides outside the gene matches: 6. CDR3 protein: CASSIGQGAFYGYTF. The CDR3 DNA is TGTGCCAGCAGCATAGGACAGGGGGCCTTCTATGGCTACACCTTC.

The chain links TRBV5-1 to TRBJ2-1, with TRBD2 identical over 8 bases. The CDR3 loop spans 17 amino acids. From germline, CDR1 is SGHRS and CDR2 YFSETQ. The J segment lost 8 bases and the V segment lost 0 bases, leaving 13 bases of the junction unmatched. CDR3 loop: CASSLATTSGRIDEQFF. Written as DNA, the CDR3 is TGCGCCAGCAGCTTGGCCACCACTAGCGGAAGAATCGATGAGCAGTTCTTC. Looking up the rest from reference TRBV5-1 and TRBJ2-1 gives the full variable domain: KAGVTQTPRYLIKTRGQQVTLSCSPISGHRSVSWYQQTPGQGLQFLFEYFSETQRNKGNFPGRFSGRQFSNSRSEMNVSTLELGDSALYLCASSLATTSGRIDEQFFGPGTRLTVL.

This chain uses TRBV5-1 with TRBJ2-1; 10 nucleotides align to TRBD1. The CDR3 extends over 14 amino acids. From germline, CDR1 is SGHRS and CDR2 YFSETQ. The junction had 7 bases not matched to a gene; V was cut back by 7 bases and J by 6 bases. As DNA, the CDR3 is TGCGCCAGCGCCGGGACAGGGGTGCCCAATGAGCAGTTCTTC. The encoded protein is CASAGTGVPNEQFF. Full variable domain (rest looked up from reference TRBV5-1 and TRBJ2-1): KAGVTQTPRYLIKTRGQQVTLSCSPISGHRSVSWYQQTPGQGLQFLFEYFSETQRNKGNFPGRFSGRQFSNSRSEMNVSTLELGDSALYLCASAGTGVPNEQFFGPGTRLTVL.

The V and J genes are TRBV11-2 and TRBJ2-7, with 8 bases lining up with TRBD2. The CDR3 has 15 residues. Trimming at V came to 0 bases and at J to 3 bases, leaving 4 bases not matched to a gene. Germline V gene data show CDR1 as SGHAT and CDR2 as FQNNGV. Here the CDR3 reads CASSLDPAGGYEQYF. The DNA for the CDR3 is TGTGCCAGCAGCTTAGATCCGGCGGGAGGCTACGAGCAGTACTTC.

The chain carries TRBV5-1 and TRBJ2-7; TRBD1 is a possible D gene (6 bases). V lost 7 bases and J 2 bases, leaving 7 bases between the germline ends. CDR3 length: 11 residues. Germline lookup yields CDR1 SGHRS and CDR2 YFSETQ. CDR3 loop: CASRTAYEQYF. The CDR3, as DNA: TGCGCCAGCCGGACAGCCTACGAGCAGTACTTC.

The V and J genes are TRBV2 and TRBJ1-1; 7 nucleotides match TRBD1. The junction had 7 bases not matched to a gene; V was cut back by 9 bases and J by 0 bases. The germline V gene encodes CDR1 SNHLY and CDR2 FYNNEI. This CDR3 region has 14 residues. CDR3 DNA: TGTGCCAGAGAGAGAGGGACAGTGAACACTGAAGCTTTCTTT. The encoded protein is CARERGTVNTEAFF.

This clone was detected only once. The chain employs TRBV7-2 and TRBJ2-7, with TRBD1 identical over 7 bases. The V and J ends lost 6 bases and 2 bases, in that order; junction bases with no gene match: 10. This CDR3 spans 15 amino acids. Germline values: CDR1 SGHTA, CDR2 FQGNSA. The CDR3 coding sequence is TGTGCCAGCAGGCGTACCGAGACAGGGACCTACGAGCAGTACTTC. Translation: CASRRTETGTYEQYF.

This chain uses TRBV7-2 with TRBJ2-7; 8 nucleotides line up with TRBD1. In germline, CDR1 is SGHTA, CDR2 FQGNSA. J gave up 3 bases and V 2 bases, and 6 bases lay outside the gene matches. The CDR3 is 15 amino acids. CDR3 DNA: TGTGCCAGCAGCTTAACCCAGGGGGCGGGCTACGAGCAGTACTTC. This translates into CASSLTQGAGYEQYF.

V and J are TRBV5-8 and TRBJ1-5; 8 bases agree with TRBD1. This CDR3 contains 14 residues. Looked up from germline, CDR1 is SGHTS and CDR2 is YDEGEE. With V trimmed by 4 bases and J by 4 bases, 4 bases remained unmatched. This chain's CDR3 is CASSPTGGNQPQHF. The CDR3 DNA follows: TGTGCCAGCAGCCCCACAGGGGGGAATCAGCCCCAGCATTTT.

This sequence joins TRBV4-1 and TRBJ1-1; a weak D match, TRBD1 (6 bases). CDR3 length equals 12 residues. The V gene lost 3 bases and the J gene lost 9 bases, with 11 bases spanning the gap. The V gene's germline CDR1 is MGHRA and CDR2 YSYEKL. The CDR3 spells CASSQGGGQAFF. CDR3 in DNA: TGCGCCAGCAGCCAGGGAGGGGGGCAAGCTTTCTTT.

This clone was counted once. The V gene is TRBV30, the J gene TRBJ1-5, with no clear D. The CDR3 has 14 amino acids. The V end was cut by 1 base, the J end by 6 bases, with 13 bases between. Germline V gene lookup returns CDR1 GTSNPN and CDR2 SVGIG (reference sequence). The CDR3 DNA reads TGTGCCTGGAGTGCAGCGGGTATTGCTCAGCCCCAGCATTTT. This gives the protein CAWSAAGIAQPQHF.